Listed below are T cell receptor beta chains from one sample, sequenced in a study of human T cells and chemical hapten exposure. TCRdb recomputed calls from the RACE reads with MiXCR, one row per CDR3 protein. This sample has some 350,000 distinct CDR3 sequences, with approximately 6.9% found just once. The sample in question was whole blood, obtained in connection with sensitization to the hapten diphenylcyclopropenone (DPC). Receptor source: a woman under 30 with alopecia areata. Some clones in this sample may be carry-over from other donors' samples. Each CDR3 is given without its conserved first and last residue. D genes are given only for firm matches. The listing skips clone size in some rows; elsewhere it reads once, few, many or a size class.

CDR3: ASSQDNRNTEAF
D: .
J: TRBJ1-1
V: TRBV4-2
size: .

CDR3: AISEEAGGTDTQY
D: TRBD2
J: TRBJ2-3
V: TRBV10-3
size: few

CDR3: TSSPPAGRATEAF
D: .
J: TRBJ1-1
V: TRBV1
size: few

CDR3: ATSSYFFQGSEQF
D: .
J: TRBJ2-1
V: TRBV15
size: many

CDR3: ASSYSANQPQH
D: .
J: TRBJ1-5
V: TRBV12-3/TRBV12-4
size: few

CDR3: ASSLGLAGSNEQF
D: TRBD2
J: TRBJ2-1
V: TRBV27
size: .

CDR3: ASSLSGPDTGELF
D: .
J: TRBJ2-2
V: TRBV27
size: .

CDR3: ASSLAGAGETQY
D: TRBD2
J: TRBJ2-5
V: TRBV5-1
size: .

CDR3: SARQGVGSPLH
D: .
J: TRBJ1-6
V: TRBV20-1
size: .

CDR3: SAREWRRGNQPQH
D: .
J: TRBJ1-5
V: TRBV20-1
size: few

CDR3: ASSPKPPGGTGGPDTQY
D: TRBD1
J: TRBJ2-3
V: TRBV6-1
size: .

CDR3: ATSPDRDDQPQH
D: TRBD1
J: TRBJ1-5
V: TRBV2
size: few

CDR3: ASSLVQPRIGYT
D: .
J: TRBJ1-2
V: TRBV7-9
size: few

CDR3: SARLLDRRYGYT
D: .
J: TRBJ1-2
V: TRBV20-1
size: few

CDR3: ASSQKTGGVRQY
D: TRBD1
J: TRBJ2-7
V: TRBV12-3/TRBV12-4
size: .

CDR3: AISESQGGSYNSPLH
D: TRBD1
J: TRBJ1-6
V: TRBV10-3
size: .

CDR3: ASSPLRPRPPNTQY
D: .
J: TRBJ2-3
V: TRBV7-2
size: many

CDR3: SAPRGPRTQY
D: .
J: TRBJ2-3
V: TRBV20-1
size: .

CDR3: SATTPGFDYNEQF
D: .
J: TRBJ2-1
V: TRBV20-1
size: .